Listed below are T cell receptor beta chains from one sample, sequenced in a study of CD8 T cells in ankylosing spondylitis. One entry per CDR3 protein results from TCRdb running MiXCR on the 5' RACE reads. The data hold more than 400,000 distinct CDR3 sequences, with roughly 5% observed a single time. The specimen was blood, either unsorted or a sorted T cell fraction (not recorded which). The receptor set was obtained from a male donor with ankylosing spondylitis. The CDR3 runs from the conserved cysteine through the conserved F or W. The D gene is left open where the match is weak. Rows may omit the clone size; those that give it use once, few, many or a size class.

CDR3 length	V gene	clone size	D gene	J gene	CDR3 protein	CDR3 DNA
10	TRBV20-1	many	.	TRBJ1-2	CSATSYGYTF	TGCAGTGCTACTTCCTATGGCTACACCTTC
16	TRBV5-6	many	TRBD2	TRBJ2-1	CASSLFGGGLYNEQFF	TGTGCCAGCAGCTTGTTCGGCGGGGGGCTCTACAATGAGCAGTTCTTC
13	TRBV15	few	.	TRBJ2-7	CATSSPDNEGQYF	TGTGCCACCAGCAGTCCCGACAACGAAGGGCAGTACTTC
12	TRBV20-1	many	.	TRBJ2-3	CSASWVSDTQYF	TGCAGTGCTAGCTGGGTATCGGATACGCAGTATTTT
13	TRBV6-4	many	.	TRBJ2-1	CASRSDRNNEQFF	TGTGCCAGCAGGAGTGACAGAAACAATGAGCAGTTCTTC
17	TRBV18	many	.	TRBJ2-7	CASSPPVGVSLPYEQYF	TGTGCCAGCTCACCACCGGTCGGGGTTAGTCTCCCTTACGAGCAGTACTTC
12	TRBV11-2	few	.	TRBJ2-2	CASPGNTGELFF	TGTGCCAGCCCTGGAAATACCGGGGAGCTGTTTTTT
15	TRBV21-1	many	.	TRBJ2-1	CASSKDSGGLNEQFF	TGTGCCAGCAGCAAAGATAGCGGGGGCCTCAATGAGCAGTTCTTC
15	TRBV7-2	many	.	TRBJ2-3	CASSLPGVITDTQYF	TGTGCCAGCAGCTTACCGGGAGTGATCACAGATACGCAGTATTTT
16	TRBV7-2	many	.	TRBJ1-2	CASSYLRQAGLYGYTF	TGTGCCAGCAGCTACCTTCGACAGGCAGGGCTCTATGGCTACACCTTC
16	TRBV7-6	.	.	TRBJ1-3	CASSLMTPHGGNTIYF	TGTGCCAGCAGCCTGATGACCCCCCACGGAGGAAACACCATATATTTT
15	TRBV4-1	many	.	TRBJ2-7	CASSQDSRAIYEQYF	TGCGCCAGCAGCCAAGATTCAAGGGCTATCTACGAGCAGTACTTC
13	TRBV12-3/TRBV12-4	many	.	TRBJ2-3	CASSRPRTDTQYF	TGTGCCAGCAGTCGCCCTAGAACAGATACGCAGTATTTT
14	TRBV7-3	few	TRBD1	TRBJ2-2	CASRRQGSTGELFF	TGTGCCAGCAGGAGACAGGGGAGTACCGGGGAGCTGTTTTTT
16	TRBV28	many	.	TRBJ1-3	CASSLFPGSSGNTIYF	TGTGCCAGCAGTTTATTTCCAGGGAGCTCTGGAAACACCATATATTTT
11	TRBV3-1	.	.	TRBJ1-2	CASGYFGGYTF	TGTGCCAGCGGCTACTTTGGTGGCTACACCTTC